This T cell receptor beta chain was recovered during a study of cytomegalovirus exposure and HLA in healthy donors. Germline V gene sequence: CDR1 LGHNT, CDR2 FRNRAP. V lost 5 bases, J lost 6 bases, and 5 bases stayed unmatched. The CDR3 is 13 residues long. Sequencing used immunoSEQ multiplex PCR; TCRdb keeps in-frame clones, though not all of them. The sample contains 150,000 to 160,000 clones, about 86% of which appear only once. This chain uses TRBV12-5 with TRBJ2-3; 7 bases line up with TRBD1. The sequencing input was PBMCs. This TCR was recovered from a human donor in good health. The DNA for the CDR3 is TGTGCTAGTGGTGTCACAGGGGAGGATACGCAGTATTTT. Amino acid sequence: CASGVTGEDTQYF.